This T cell receptor beta chain came from a study of T cells in Graves' hyperthyroidism and ophthalmopathy. The PBMCs had their origin in approximately 10 ml of fresh peripheral blood. This clonotype has just a few counts. Regions amplified from RNA transcripts were the TCR beta CDR3 regions. A first-round RT-PCR of the TCR CDR3 used the HTBI primer set. One entry per CDR3 protein results from TCRdb running MiXCR on the multiplex PCR reads. The table records hundreds of thousands of distinct CDR3 sequences, around 15% of them present only once. Germline V gives CDR1 GTSNPN, CDR2 SVGIG (reference sequence). The V gene lost 0 bases and the J gene lost 6 bases, with 12 bases spanning the gap. The CDR3 has 15 residues.

The chain couples TRBV30 to TRBJ1-6, with D possibly TRBD1 on 5 matching bases. What was sequenced was blood. This receptor was identified in a woman aged 40 to 50 with Graves' ophthalmopathy. The CDR3 DNA sequence: TGTGCCTGGAGTGTAGGGGCTGGCCTTAATTCACCCCTCCACTTT. Amino acid sequence: CAWSVGAGLNSPLHF. Using reference TRBV30 and TRBJ1-6 for the parts outside the CDR3, the full variable domain is SQTIHQWPATLVQPVGSPLSLECTVEGTSNPNLYWYRQAAGRGLQLLFYSVGIGQISSEVPQNLSASRPQDRQFILSSKKLLLSDSGFYLCAWSVGAGLNSPLHFGNGTRLTVT.